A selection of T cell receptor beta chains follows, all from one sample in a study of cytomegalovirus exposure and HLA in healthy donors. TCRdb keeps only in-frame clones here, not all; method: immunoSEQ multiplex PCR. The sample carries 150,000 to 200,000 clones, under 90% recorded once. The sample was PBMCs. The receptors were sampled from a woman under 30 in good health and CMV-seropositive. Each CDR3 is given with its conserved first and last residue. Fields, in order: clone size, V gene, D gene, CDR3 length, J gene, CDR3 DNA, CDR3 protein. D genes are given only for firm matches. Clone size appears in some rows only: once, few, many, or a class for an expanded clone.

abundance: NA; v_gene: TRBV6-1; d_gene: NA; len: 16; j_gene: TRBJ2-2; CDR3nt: TGTGCCAGCAGTGAAACCCGGTGGCAGGAGGTCGGGGAGCTGTTTTTT; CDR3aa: CASSETRWQEVGELFF
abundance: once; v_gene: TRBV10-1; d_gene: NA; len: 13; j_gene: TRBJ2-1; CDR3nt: TGCGCCAGCAGTGCTGACCTAGGCAATGAGCAGTTCTTC; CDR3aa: CASSADLGNEQFF
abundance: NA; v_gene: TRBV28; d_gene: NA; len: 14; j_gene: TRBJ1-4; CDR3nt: TGTGCCAGCAGTCCTGGCAGGTCAAATGAAAAACTGTTTTTT; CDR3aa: CASSPGRSNEKLFF
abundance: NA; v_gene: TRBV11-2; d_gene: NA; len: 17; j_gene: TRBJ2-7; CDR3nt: TGTGCCAGCAGCTTAGTTTCTCTCCGGGACAACTTCTACGAGCAGTACTTC; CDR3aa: CASSLVSLRDNFYEQYF
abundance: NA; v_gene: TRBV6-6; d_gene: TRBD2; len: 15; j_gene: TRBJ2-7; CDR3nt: TGTGCCAGCAGTAACCCTAGCGGACCTACCTACGAGCAGTACTTC; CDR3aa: CASSNPSGPTYEQYF
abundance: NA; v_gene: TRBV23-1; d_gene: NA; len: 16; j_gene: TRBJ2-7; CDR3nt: TGCGCCAGCGAGGCACACACGGAATCTTACTCCTACGAGCAGTACTTC; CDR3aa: CASEAHTESYSYEQYF
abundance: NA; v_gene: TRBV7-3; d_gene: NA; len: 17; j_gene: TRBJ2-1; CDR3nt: TGTGCCAGCAGCTTACTCCAACGTAGCGGAGCCTACAATGAGCAGTTCTTC; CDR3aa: CASSLLQRSGAYNEQFF
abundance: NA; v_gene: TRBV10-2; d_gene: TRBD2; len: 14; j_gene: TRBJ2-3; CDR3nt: TGCGCCAGCAGACTAGCGGGAGGCACAGATACGCAGTATTTT; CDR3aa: CASRLAGGTDTQYF
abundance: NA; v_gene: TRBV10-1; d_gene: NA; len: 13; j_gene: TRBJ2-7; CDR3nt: TGCGCCAGCAGTGAATCAGGGTTGGGCGAGCAGTACTTC; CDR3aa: CASSESGLGEQYF
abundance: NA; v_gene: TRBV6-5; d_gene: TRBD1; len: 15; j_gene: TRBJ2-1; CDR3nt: TGTGCCAGCAGAGGTCCGGGACAGGCTTACAATGAGCAGTTCTTC; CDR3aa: CASRGPGQAYNEQFF
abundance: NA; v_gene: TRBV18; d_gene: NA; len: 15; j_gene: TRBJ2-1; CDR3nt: TGTGCCAGCTCACCACTTGTGGAGCCCCAAGATGAGCAGTTCTTC; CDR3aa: CASSPLVEPQDEQFF
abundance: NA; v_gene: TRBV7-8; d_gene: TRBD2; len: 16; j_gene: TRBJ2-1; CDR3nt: TGTGCCAGCAGCGGCCGACTAGCGGGAGGGAGGGATGAGCAGTTCTTC; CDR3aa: CASSGRLAGGRDEQFF
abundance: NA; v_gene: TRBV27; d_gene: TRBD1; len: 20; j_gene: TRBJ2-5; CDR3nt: TGTGCCAGCAGTTTCTTTCCCCCATACAGAGGACAGGGGAACCAAGAGACCCAGTACTTC; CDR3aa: CASSFFPPYRGQGNQETQYF
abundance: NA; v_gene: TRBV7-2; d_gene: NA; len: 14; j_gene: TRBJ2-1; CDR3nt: TGTGCCAGCAGCTTACGGGACTCTTACAATGAGCAGTTCTTC; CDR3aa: CASSLRDSYNEQFF
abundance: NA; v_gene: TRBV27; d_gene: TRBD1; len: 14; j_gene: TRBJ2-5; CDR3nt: TGTGCCAGCAGTCGGCAGGGGGCCTCGGAGACCCAGTACTTC; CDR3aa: CASSRQGASETQYF
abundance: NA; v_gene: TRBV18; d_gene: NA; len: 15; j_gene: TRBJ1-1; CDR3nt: TGTGCCAGCTCACCAACCGGGACAATGAACACTGAAGCTTTCTTT; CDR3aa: CASSPTGTMNTEAFF